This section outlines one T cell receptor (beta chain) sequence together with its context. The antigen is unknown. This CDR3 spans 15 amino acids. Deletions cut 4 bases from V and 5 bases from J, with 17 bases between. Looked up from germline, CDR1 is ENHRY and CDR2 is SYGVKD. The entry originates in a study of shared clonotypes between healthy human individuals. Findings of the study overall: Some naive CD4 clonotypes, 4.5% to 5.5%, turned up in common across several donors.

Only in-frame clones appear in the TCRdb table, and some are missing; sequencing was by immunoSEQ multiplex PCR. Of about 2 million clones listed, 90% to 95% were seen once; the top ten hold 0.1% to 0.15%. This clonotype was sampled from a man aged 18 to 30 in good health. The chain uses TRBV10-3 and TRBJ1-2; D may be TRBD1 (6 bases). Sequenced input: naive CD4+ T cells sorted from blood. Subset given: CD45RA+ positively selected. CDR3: CAISGTQGGYYGYTF. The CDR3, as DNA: TGTGCCATCAGTGGGACACAGGGAGGATATTATGGCTACACCTTC.